The 14 T cell receptor beta chains in this list originate from one sample, sequenced in a study of T cells in Graves' hyperthyroidism and ophthalmopathy. From RNA transcripts, TCR beta CDR3 regions were amplified. TCR CDR3 underwent first-round RT-PCR with the HTBI primer set. TCRdb re-called the multiplex PCR reads through MiXCR, storing one row per CDR3 protein. The repertoire includes 660,000 or so distinct CDR3 sequences, approximately 42% of them detected once, and less than 9% sits in the top ten. What was sequenced was peripheral blood or thyroid tissue (not recorded which). The receptors were gathered from an adult man with Graves' disease, either hyperthyroidism or ophthalmopathy (not recorded which).

V gene TRBV20-1 combines with J gene TRBJ2-5; either TRBD1 or TRBD2 may fit D (6 bases each). Germline CDR1 and CDR2: DFQATT and SNEGSKA (reference sequence). The V end lost 1 base, the J end lost 2 bases, and 11 bases lay between the germline ends. The CDR3 contains 14 residues. The CDR3 DNA reads as TGCAGTGCTAGAGGGGGGGCGGAACAAGAGACCCAGTACTTC. Its translation: CSARGGAEQETQYF.

The chain employs TRBV20-1 and TRBJ1-5; D gene unclear. Germline V CDR1 and CDR2: DFQATT, SNEGSKA (reference sequence). This CDR3 spans 15 amino acids. V lost 1 base, J lost 1 base, and 11 bases lay in between. CDR3 protein: CSARGAGRSNQPQHF. The DNA for the CDR3 is TGCAGTGCTAGAGGGGCAGGTAGGAGCAATCAGCCCCAGCATTTT.

The chain has TRBV2 and TRBJ1-1; possible D gene TRBD1, 6 bases. This CDR3 is built from 14 residues. Trimming left V 3 bases short and J 7 bases short, with 15 bases between. Germline V gene data show CDR1 as SNHLY and CDR2 as FYNNEI. The CDR3 nucleotides read TGTGCCAGCAGTGAGGGGACAAGGAAGAGTGAAGCTTTCTTT. This codes for CASSEGTRKSEAFF.

The chain has TRBV12-3 or TRBV12-4 and TRBJ1-5; D remains ambiguous. Trimming left V 8 bases short and J 0 bases short, with 11 bases between. CDR3 length: 14 residues. CDR3 protein: CASLEIRSNQPQHF. The CDR3 DNA is TGTGCCAGCCTCGAAATCCGTAGCAATCAGCCCCAGCATTTT.

This clonotype came up a few times. V usage is TRBV7-9 and J usage is TRBJ1-1; maybe TRBD1 (5 bases). Between the trimmed V and J ends, which lost 6 bases and 1 base, there was a span of 15 bases. CDR1 SEHNR and CDR2 FQNEAQ come from the germline V gene (reference sequence). The CDR3 sequence is 15 residues long. CDR3 nucleotide sequence: TGTGCCAGCAGTCCCCGAGGGGCACAGAACACTGAAGCTTTCTTT. Protein product: CASSPRGAQNTEAFF.

This clonotype was observed a few times. The CDR3 nucleotides read TGCAGTGCTAGGCCCCTCTTGGCGGGTTATGGCTACACCTTC. Translating it yields CSARPLLAGYGYTF. The gene calls are TRBV20-1 and TRBJ1-2; D remains unclear. CDR1 DFQATT and CDR2 SNEGSKA come from the germline V gene (reference sequence). The V end was cut by 3 bases, the J end by 5 bases, with 16 bases between. The CDR3 loop spans 14 amino acids.

In its sample, this clonotype was seen once. A much larger clonotype is one base distant, so this may be a read error. J is TRBJ1-2 and V is TRBV7-2, with a possible D match to TRBD1 (5 bases). Trimming took 0 bases from V and 5 from J, leaving 16 bases between them. This CDR3 has 16 residues. CDR1 is SGHTA, CDR2 FQGNSA, per germline. The CDR3 loop reads CASSLAVRGQGYGYTF. The CDR3 DNA follows: TGTGCCAGCAGCTTAGCGGTGAGGGGCCAAGGGTATGGCTACACCTTC.

The J gene is TRBJ2-7, the V gene TRBV29-1; D perhaps matches TRBD2 (6 bases). V lost 3 bases and J lost 7, with 16 bases in between. The germline V gene encodes CDR1 SQVTM and CDR2 ANQGSEA. The CDR3 runs to 13 residues. The CDR3 sequence is CSVDVAGGDEQYF. As DNA, the CDR3 is TGCAGCGTTGATGTGGCTGGCGGGGATGAGCAGTACTTC.

This CDR3 is CATSNREGFWTEAFF. CDR3 DNA: TGTGCCACCAGCAACCGGGAGGGTTTTTGGACTGAAGCTTTCTTT. This rearrangement joins TRBV15 to TRBJ1-1; D call uncertain. CDR3 length: 15 amino acids. Germline values: CDR1 LNHNV, CDR2 YYDKDF (reference sequence). Trimming stripped 4 bases from V and 5 bases from J, with 17 bases between.

This clonotype was observed at least ten times. The chain employs TRBV2 and TRBJ1-1, with D hard to call. This CDR3 spans 13 amino acids. CDR1 and CDR2 (germline): SNHLY, FYNNEI. V lost 8 bases to trimming and J lost 3 bases, with 13 bases between them. The chain's CDR3 is CASLYGPYTEAFF. The CDR3 coding sequence is TGTGCCAGCCTTTACGGCCCTTACACTGAAGCTTTCTTT.

V gene TRBV29-1 combines with J gene TRBJ1-2; perhaps TRBD1 as D (6 bases). V shed 7 bases and J shed 2 bases, with 17 bases lying between them. This CDR3 is built from 14 residues. Germline V gene lookup returns CDR1 SQVTM and CDR2 ANQGSEA. The CDR3 here is CSANSGVRNYGYTF. The CDR3 nucleotides read TGCAGCGCGAACTCAGGGGTGAGAAACTATGGCTACACCTTC. Looking up the rest from reference TRBV29-1 and TRBJ1-2 gives the full variable domain: SAVISQKPSRDICQRGTSLTIQCQVDSQVTMMFWYRQQPGQSLTLIATANQGSEATYESGFVIDKFPISRPNLTFSTLTVSNMSPEDSSIYLCSANSGVRNYGYTFGSGTRLTVV.

CDR3 DNA: TGTGCCAGTAGCGACCTTCGCGGAGGTAGATCGGACGAGCAGTACTTC. Its translation is CASSDLRGGRSDEQYF. The V and J genes are TRBV19 and TRBJ2-7; D is possibly TRBD2 (5 bases). Per the germline V gene, CDR1 is LNHDA and CDR2 is SQIVND (reference sequence). This CDR3 comprises 16 residues. Trimming stripped 6 bases from V and 5 bases from J, with 23 bases between.

The chain has TRBV25-1 and TRBJ1-2; D unresolved. V was trimmed by 1 base and J by 6 bases, leaving 6 bases between them. CDR1 is MGHDK and CDR2 is SYGVNS in the germline V gene. CDR3 size: 12 residues. CDR3 DNA sequence: TGTGCCAGCAGTGAATGGCCGAATGGCTACACCTTC. Encoded protein: CASSEWPNGYTF.

This clonotype was found many times. This chain connects TRBV2 to TRBJ1-5, with D perhaps matching TRBD1 (6 bases). Trimming removed 3 bases from V and 1 base from J, with 22 bases in between. The CDR3 has 19 residues. Germline CDR1 reads SNHLY; CDR2 reads FYNNEI. DNA of the CDR3: TGTGCCAGCAGTGACGAGACAGGAGAAGCCGCGATAAGCAATCAGCCCCAGCATTTT. Protein product: CASSDETGEAAISNQPQHF.